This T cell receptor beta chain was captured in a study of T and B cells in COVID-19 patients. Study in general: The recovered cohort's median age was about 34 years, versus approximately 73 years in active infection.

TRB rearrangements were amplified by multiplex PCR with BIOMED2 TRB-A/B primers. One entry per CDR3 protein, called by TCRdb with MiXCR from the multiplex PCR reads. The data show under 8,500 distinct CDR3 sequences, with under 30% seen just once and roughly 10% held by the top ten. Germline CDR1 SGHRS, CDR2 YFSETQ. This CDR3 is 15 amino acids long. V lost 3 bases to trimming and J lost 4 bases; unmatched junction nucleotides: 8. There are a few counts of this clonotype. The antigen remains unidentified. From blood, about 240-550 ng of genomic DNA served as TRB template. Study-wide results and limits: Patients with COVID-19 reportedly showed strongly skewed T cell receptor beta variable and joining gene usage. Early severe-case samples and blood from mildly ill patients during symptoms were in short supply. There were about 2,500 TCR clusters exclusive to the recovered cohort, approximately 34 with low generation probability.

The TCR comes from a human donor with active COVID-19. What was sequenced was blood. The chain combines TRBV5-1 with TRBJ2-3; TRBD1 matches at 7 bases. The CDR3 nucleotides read TGCGCCAGCAGCTATTCAGGGGGATTGGCAGATACGCAGTATTTT. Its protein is CASSYSGGLADTQYF.